These T cell receptor beta chains were read from a single sample in a study of cytomegalovirus exposure and HLA in healthy donors. This table comes from immunoSEQ multiplex PCR, and its TCRdb copy is limited to in-frame clones, with some not included. The sample gives around 160,000 clones, approximately 73% of which show up once; 1.3% to 1.5% is in the top ten. Material for sequencing was PBMCs. These receptors were obtained from a middle-aged man in good health and CMV-seronegative. CDR3s include the opening cysteine and the closing phenylalanine or tryptophan. The D gene is left open where the match is weak. Clone size is shown for a subset of rows, as once, few, many or a class of expanded clone.

clone_size j_call d_call v_call cdr3_nt cdr3_aa
NA TRBJ2-2 TRBD2 TRBV12-5 TGTGCTAGTGCCCCGGGGGGGGGTTTCGGGGAGCTGTTTTTT CASAPGGGFGELFF
NA TRBJ2-7 TRBD1 TRBV7-9 TGTGCCAGCAGCTGGAGGACAGGGGTTACCTACGAGCAGTACTTC CASSWRTGVTYEQYF
NA TRBJ2-1 TRBD1 TRBV5-6 TGTGCCAGCAGGGGGACAGGGGATGAGCAGTTCTTC CASRGTGDEQFF
NA TRBJ1-4 TRBD1 TRBV9 TGTGCCAGCAGCGAGGACAGGGACTTGGGAAAACTGTTTTTT CASSEDRDLGKLFF
once TRBJ1-4 NA TRBV5-5 TGTGCCAGCAGTTTCCTGAATAACGGGGAAAAACTGTTTTTT CASSFLNNGEKLFF
NA TRBJ2-7 TRBD2 TRBV5-4 TGTGCCAGCAGCTCCCCCGCAGGGTTGCGGGGGGCTTACGAGCAGTACTTC CASSSPAGLRGAYEQYF
NA TRBJ2-7 NA TRBV14 TGTGCCAGCAGCCAAGATGGGCTTACGGGGTACTCCTACGAGCAGTACTTC CASSQDGLTGYSYEQYF
NA TRBJ2-7 NA TRBV5-6 TGTGCCAGCAGCTGGACTTTTTCCTACGAGCAGTACTTC CASSWTFSYEQYF
NA TRBJ1-2 NA TRBV28 TGTGCCAGCACCTCCGTGGGGAGTGGAAGTGGCTACACCTTC CASTSVGSGSGYTF
NA TRBJ2-3 NA TRBV9 TGTGCCAGCAGCGTAGCGGGGGATCCAGATACGCAGTATTTT CASSVAGDPDTQYF
NA TRBJ1-4 NA TRBV19 TGTGCCAGTAGTTTCCCCATGGGGGGGAGTGAAAAACTGTTTTTT CASSFPMGGSEKLFF
NA TRBJ2-1 TRBD2 TRBV5-1 TGCGCCAGCAGCTTGGCGGGGGGGAGGCGGGGCAATGAGCAGTTCTTC CASSLAGGRRGNEQFF
few TRBJ1-1 NA TRBV6-6 TGTGCCAGCCGGAGAACCATGAACACTGAAGCTTTCTTT CASRRTMNTEAFF
NA TRBJ2-7 NA TRBV7-9 TGTGCCAGCAGCCGAGGGACCTACGAGCAGTACTTC CASSRGTYEQYF
NA TRBJ2-5 NA TRBV9 TGTGCCAGCAGCGTAGCGGCAGGGCAGAGGGAGACCCAGTACTTC CASSVAAGQRETQYF
NA TRBJ1-2 NA TRBV2 TGTGCCAGCTGCCCTGACACTTGCTATGGCTACACCTTC CASCPDTCYGYTF
few TRBJ1-3 TRBD1 TRBV5-4 TGTGCCAGCAGCTCTACAGGGGCCAACACCATATATTTT CASSSTGANTIYF
NA TRBJ1-2 NA TRBV6-5 TGTGCCAGCAGTTCTCAAGGGACAAACTATGGCTACACCTTC CASSSQGTNYGYTF
NA TRBJ1-1 NA TRBV10-1 TGCGCCAGCAGTGTCGGAGTGAACACTGAAGCTTTCTTT CASSVGVNTEAFF
NA TRBJ2-1 NA TRBV27 TGTGCCAGCAGGGGAGGGGCAGGGGGCGATAGGGAACGGATTGAGCAGTTCTTC CASRGGAGGDRERIEQFF
once TRBJ1-2 TRBD1 TRBV2 TGTGCCAGCAGTGCGCGGGACAGGGGAAATGGCTACACCTTC CASSARDRGNGYTF
NA TRBJ2-5 TRBD2 TRBV6-6 TGTGCCAGCAGACCAGGACTAGCGGGGAGGGGAGAGACCCAGTACTTC CASRPGLAGRGETQYF
NA TRBJ2-3 NA TRBV9 TGTGCCAGCAGTCCAGGGTCAGATACGCAGTATTTT CASSPGSDTQYF
NA TRBJ2-7 TRBD2 TRBV19 TGTGCCAGTAACGGAATGTCTAGCGGAGCCTACGAGCAGTACTTC CASNGMSSGAYEQYF
NA TRBJ2-3 TRBD1 TRBV28 TGTGCCAGCAGCCCCGGGACAGGGGTACCAGATACGCAGTATTTT CASSPGTGVPDTQYF
NA TRBJ1-2 NA TRBV18 TGTGCCAGCTCACTTCAACAGGGTGGACGGGATTATGGCTACACCTTC CASSLQQGGRDYGYTF
few TRBJ1-3 NA TRBV11-2 TGTGCCAGCAGCTTAGTCGCTGGAAACACCATATATTTT CASSLVAGNTIYF
NA TRBJ2-7 NA TRBV5-6 TGTGCCAGCAGCGTCGGGAGCTACGAGCAGTACTTC CASSVGSYEQYF
NA TRBJ2-1 TRBD1 TRBV5-4 TGTGCCAGCAGCCGTCAAGGGGGCATATACAATGAGCAGTTCTTC CASSRQGGIYNEQFF
NA TRBJ2-7 NA TRBV4-2 TGTGCCAGCAGCCAGACGACAGGATCTTCCTACGAGCAGTACTTC CASSQTTGSSYEQYF
NA TRBJ2-6 NA TRBV19 TGTGCCAGTAGTATAATCTCAGGGGACTCTGGGGCCAACGTCCTGACTTTC CASSIISGDSGANVLTF
NA TRBJ1-2 NA TRBV4-3 TGCGCCAGCAGCCAAGAAGTTTCCGTTACAGGGCGCTATGGCTACACCTTC CASSQEVSVTGRYGYTF
NA TRBJ2-5 NA TRBV7-8 TGTGCCAGCAGCTCCCTAGGGAGGCCAAGGTTTGGGCAAGAGACCCAGTACTTC CASSSLGRPRFGQETQYF
few TRBJ1-2 TRBD1 TRBV2 TGTGCCAGCAGTAGGACAGGGGATGGCTACACCTTC CASSRTGDGYTF
few TRBJ2-5 NA TRBV5-4 TGTGCCAGCAGGTCCGCGGGCGGCCAAGAGACCCAGTACTTC CASRSAGGQETQYF
NA TRBJ1-1 NA TRBV7-9 TGTGCCAGCAGCTTAATGAGTGGCACTGAAGCTTTCTTT CASSLMSGTEAFF
NA TRBJ2-1 NA TRBV18 TGTGCCAGCTCACTCGGGTCCTACAATGAGCAGTTCTTC CASSLGSYNEQFF
few TRBJ1-1 NA TRBV10-3 TGTGCCATCAGTGAGACAGATGGTGAAGCTTTCTTT CAISETDGEAFF
few TRBJ1-1 TRBD1 TRBV19 TGTGCCAGTAGTGACAGGGGATTTGGTGAAGCTTTCTTT CASSDRGFGEAFF
NA TRBJ1-2 TRBD1 TRBV5-1 TGCGCCAGCAGCCAACGGACAGGCTATGGCTACACCTTC CASSQRTGYGYTF
once TRBJ2-3 TRBD1 TRBV7-9 TGTGCCAGCAGCTCCGGGACAGGTAGCACAGATACGCAGTATTTT CASSSGTGSTDTQYF
NA TRBJ1-2 NA TRBV2 TGTGCCAGCAGTGAATTACCTACGGGGGTTAACTATGGCTACACCTTC CASSELPTGVNYGYTF
NA TRBJ1-1 NA TRBV29-1 TGCAGCGTTCCCATGGGGGGTGAAGCTTTCTTT CSVPMGGEAFF
NA TRBJ2-7 TRBD2 TRBV6-1 TGTGCCAGCACCTCACTAGCGGGTGGAACCGAGCAGTACTTC CASTSLAGGTEQYF
few TRBJ2-3 NA TRBV6-6 TGTGCCAGCAGTTACACCACACCCAGGGCAGATACGCAGTATTTT CASSYTTPRADTQYF
NA TRBJ2-1 TRBD2 TRBV2 TGTGCCAGCAAGGTTGGAGGACTAGCGGGGGATGAGCAGTTCTTC CASKVGGLAGDEQFF
NA TRBJ2-7 TRBD1 TRBV5-8 TGTGCCAGCAGAGCCGGACAGGGGGAACGTTTGTCCGAGCAGTACTTC CASRAGQGERLSEQYF